These 16 T cell receptor beta chains were sequenced from one sample in a study of T cells in localized non-small cell lung cancer. Generated by immunoSEQ multiplex PCR, the TCRdb table keeps only in-frame clones and is missing some. The sample records 20,000 to 25,000 clones, about four fifths being singletons. Source: peripheral blood, taken before any cancer treatment. These receptors were taken from a man between 40 and 75 years old with stage I lung adenocarcinoma.

This chain links TRBV19 with TRBJ2-1, with D perhaps matching TRBD1 (7 bases). The CDR3 contains 17 residues. Trimming took 2 bases from V and 8 from J, leaving 22 bases between them. The V gene's germline CDR1 is LNHDA and CDR2 SQIVND (reference sequence). The CDR3 DNA reads as TGTGCCAGTAGTATACAGGTCAGGGGGGCGCCGGGGGATGAGCAGTTCTTC. Translation: CASSIQVRGAPGDEQFF.

The chain uses TRBV6-6 and TRBJ1-4; 8 nucleotides match TRBD1. The germline gives CDR1 MNHNY, CDR2 SVGAGI (reference sequence). Trimming cost V 5 bases and J 7 bases; bases outside gene matches: 9. The CDR3 is 15 amino acids. The CDR3 loop reads CASSGPDRESEKLFF. In DNA form, the CDR3 reads TGTGCCAGCAGTGGACCGGACAGGGAATCTGAAAAACTGTTTTTT.

The chain links TRBV6-1 to TRBJ1-5; D not certain. The V gene lost 8 bases and the J gene lost 2 bases, with 13 bases spanning the gap. The CDR3 loop spans 14 amino acids. Germline-derived CDR1 and CDR2 are MNHNS and SASEGT. The CDR3 protein is CASEGPFGNQPQHF. CDR3 nucleotides: TGTGCCAGCGAGGGCCCTTTTGGCAATCAGCCCCAGCATTTT.

V and J are TRBV5-6 and TRBJ2-7, with TRBD2 as a possible D gene (6 bases). Germline CDR1 and CDR2: SGHDT and YYEEEE. The CDR3 has 15 residues. Trimming cost V 6 bases and J 4 bases, with 20 bases left between them. Here the CDR3 reads CASTAGLTNPYEQYF. CDR3 bases: TGTGCCAGCACCGCAGGACTAACAAACCCTTACGAGCAGTACTTC.

The chain carries TRBV5-1 and TRBJ2-1; D is unclear. The CDR3 runs 15 residues. Germline V gene sequence: CDR1 SGHRS, CDR2 YFSETQ. Between the trimmed V and J ends, which lost 0 bases and 0 bases, there was a span of 7 bases. The CDR3 is CASSLGTYSYNEQFF. DNA of the CDR3: TGCGCCAGCAGCTTGGGTACCTACTCCTACAATGAGCAGTTCTTC.

Only one count was recorded for this clone. The CDR3 is CASSLRNADSGNTIYF. CDR3 nucleotide sequence: TGTGCCAGCAGCTTAAGGAACGCGGACTCTGGAAACACCATATATTTT. This rearrangement joins TRBV11-3 to TRBJ1-3; D ambiguous. This CDR3 is 16 amino acids long. CDR1 is SGHNT and CDR2 is YENEEA in the germline V gene. V lost 2 bases, J lost 0 bases, and 11 bases lay in between. The full variable domain, its missing parts supplied by reference TRBV11-3 and TRBJ1-3, is EAGVVQSPRYKIIEKKQPVAFWCNPISGHNTLYWYLQNLGQGPELLIRYENEEAVDDSQLPKDRFSAERLKGVDSTLKIQPAELGDSAVYLCASSLRNADSGNTIYFGEGSWLTVV.

J is TRBJ2-3 and V is TRBV2, with D tentatively TRBD2 (6 bases). This CDR3 spans 15 amino acids. Trimming pared 4 bases from V and 4 bases from J, leaving 15 bases between. CDR1 and CDR2 from the germline V gene are SNHLY and FYNNEI. CDR3 amino acids: CASSGGLGSADTQYF. The CDR3 DNA reads TGTGCCAGCAGTGGAGGGCTCGGGAGTGCAGATACGCAGTATTTT.

The V call is TRBV4-1, the J call TRBJ2-1; the D gene is possibly TRBD2 (6 bases). The CDR3 is made up of 18 amino acids. V shed 1 base and J shed 1 base, with 17 bases lying between them. Germline V lookup: CDR1 MGHRA, CDR2 YSYEKL. CDR3 region: CASSQGPLRERSYNEQFF. For the CDR3, the DNA is TGCGCCAGCAGCCAAGGTCCACTCCGGGAGAGATCCTACAATGAGCAGTTCTTC.

The chain uses TRBV5-1 and TRBJ1-4, with D hard to call. The CDR3 is made up of 13 amino acids. Germline V gives CDR1 SGHRS, CDR2 YFSETQ. V was cut by 0 bases and J by 8 bases, with 8 bases left in between. The CDR3, as DNA: TGCGCCAGCAGCTTGGATCTACGAGAAAAACTGTTTTTT. Its protein product is CASSLDLREKLFF.

This chain uses TRBV13 with TRBJ2-6, with TRBD1 matching 9 bases. V trimming: 2 bases; J trimming: 2 bases; junction bases outside the gene matches: 1. Germline CDR1 is PRHDT and CDR2 is FYEKMQ (reference sequence). CDR3 length: 16 amino acids. The CDR3 DNA reads as TGTGCCAGCAGCTTAAACAGGGGGCCTGGGGCCAACGTCCTGACTTTC. Encoded protein: CASSLNRGPGANVLTF.

The count of this clone is one. Its ends do not fully match the called genes, so a read error is possible. The chain joins TRBV5-5 to TRBJ2-5; D unresolved. Germline V gives CDR1 SGHKS, CDR2 YYEKEE (reference sequence). This CDR3 is 13 amino acids long. The CDR3 coding sequence is TGTGCCAGCAGCCGCAGTTACCAGGAGACCCAGTACTTC. As protein: CASSRSYQETQYF.

The genes are TRBV18 and TRBJ2-5; D ambiguous. Germline V CDR1 and CDR2: KGHSH, LQKENI. This CDR3 has 11 amino acids. V lost 8 bases and J 1 base, leaving 5 bases between the germline ends. Here the CDR3 reads CASGRQETQYF. CDR3 DNA: TGTGCCAGCGGACGCCAAGAGACCCAGTACTTC.

This clone has just one count. CDR3 sequence: CASSLGQGGMDTEAFF. The CDR3 DNA follows: TGTGCCAGCAGCTTAGGACAGGGAGGGATGGACACTGAAGCTTTCTTT. The J gene is TRBJ1-1, the V gene TRBV4-2; TRBD1 agrees at 8 bases. This CDR3 has 16 residues. CDR1 and CDR2 (germline): LGHNA, YNFKEQ. The V gene end was trimmed by 5 bases and the J gene end by 3 bases; junction bases not matched to a gene: 11.

CDR3 nucleotide sequence: TGTGCCAGCAGCGCTACAGCGGCTAATGAAAAACTGTTTTTT. It codes for CASSATAANEKLFF. The genes are TRBV7-9 and TRBJ1-4; D is unresolved. Germline V gives CDR1 SEHNR, CDR2 FQNEAQ (reference sequence). V gave up 5 bases and J gave up 3 bases, with 10 bases separating them. The CDR3 is 14 residues long.

This clone was observed once. V gene TRBV28 combines with J gene TRBJ1-1; D unresolved. V was cut by 3 bases and J by 5 bases, with 13 bases left in between. Per the germline V gene, CDR1 is MDHEN and CDR2 is SYDVKM. This CDR3 has 14 residues. The DNA for the CDR3 is TGTGCCAGCAGTTTCCTAGACGCGGCTACTGAAGCTTTCTTT. Its protein product is CASSFLDAATEAFF.

This clone was recorded a few times. CDR3 nucleotide sequence: TGTGCCAGCAGCCCTGGGACAGGGGAAGGGGAAAAACTGTTTTTT. As protein: CASSPGTGEGEKLFF. The rearrangement uses TRBV11-2 and TRBJ1-4; 10 bases fit TRBD1. The V segment lost 5 bases and the J segment 8 bases; nucleotides outside the gene matches: 8. CDR3 length: 15 residues. Germline V gene lookup returns CDR1 SGHAT and CDR2 FQNNGV.